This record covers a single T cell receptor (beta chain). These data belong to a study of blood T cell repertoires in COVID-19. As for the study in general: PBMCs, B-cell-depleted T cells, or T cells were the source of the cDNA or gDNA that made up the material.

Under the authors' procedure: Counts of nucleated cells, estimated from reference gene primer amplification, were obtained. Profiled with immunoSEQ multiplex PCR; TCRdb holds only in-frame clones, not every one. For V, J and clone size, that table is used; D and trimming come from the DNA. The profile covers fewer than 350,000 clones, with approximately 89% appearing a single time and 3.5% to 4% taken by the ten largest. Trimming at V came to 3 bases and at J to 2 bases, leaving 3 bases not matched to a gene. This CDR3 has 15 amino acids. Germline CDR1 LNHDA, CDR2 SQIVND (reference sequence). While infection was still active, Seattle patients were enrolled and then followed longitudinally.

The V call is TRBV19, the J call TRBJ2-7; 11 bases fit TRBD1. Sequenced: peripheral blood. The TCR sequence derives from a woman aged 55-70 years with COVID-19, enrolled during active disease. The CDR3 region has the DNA TGTGCCAGTAGTATGGGGACAGGGGGAGCCTACGAGCAGTACTTC. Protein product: CASSMGTGGAYEQYF. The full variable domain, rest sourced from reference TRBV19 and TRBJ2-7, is DGGITQSPKYLFRKEGQNVTLSCEQNLNHDAMYWYRQDPGQGLRLIYYSQIVNDFQKGDIAEGYSVSREKKESFPLTVTSAQKNPTAFYLCASSMGTGGAYEQYFGPGTRLTVT.